This entry lists 5 T cell receptor beta chains sequenced from one sample in a study of blood T cells in healthy people across ages. It was with a sample-barcoded 5' primer and a J-beta primer mix that a second PCR of roughly 7 to 12 cycles was run. Each CDR3 protein is one row after TCRdb ran MiXCR on the 5' RACE reads. The data show about 1.8 million distinct CDR3 sequences, around 48% seen once. The specimen was blood. These receptor sequences come from a woman between 40 and 55 years old in good health.

J is TRBJ2-3 and V is TRBV28, with 12 bases matching TRBD2. Germline-derived CDR1 and CDR2 are MDHEN and SYDVKM. This CDR3 is built from 17 residues. V lost 4 bases, J lost 6 bases, and 11 bases stayed unmatched. The CDR3: CASSSQFRLAGVDTQYF. The CDR3 DNA reads TGTGCCAGCAGTTCACAGTTCAGACTAGCGGGGGTGGATACGCAGTATTTT.

For the CDR3, the DNA is TGTGCCAGCAGTCGACAGGGACAGGGTGATCAGCCCCAGCATTTT. This translates into CASSRQGQGDQPQHF. This chain connects TRBV6-2 or TRBV6-3 to TRBJ1-5; 9 bases agree with TRBD1. CDR3 length: 15 amino acids. The trim removed 5 bases at V and 5 bases at J, leaving 7 bases unmatched. Germline V gene data show CDR1 as MNHEY and CDR2 as SVGEGT.

The chain carries TRBV7-9 and TRBJ1-5, with D perhaps TRBD1 (6 bases). V was clipped by 6 bases and J by 7 bases, with 16 bases between them. The CDR3 sequence is 14 residues long. Germline V gene lookup returns CDR1 SEHNR and CDR2 FQNEAQ (reference sequence). The DNA for the CDR3 is TGTGCCAGCAGTTCTGGGGGCAACGGCCAGCCCCAGCATTTT. Translating it yields CASSSGGNGQPQHF.

The table lists this clonotype with a count of one. The chain couples TRBV5-6 to TRBJ2-3; D is undetermined. CDR3 size: 14 residues. V was shortened by 0 bases and J by 5 bases, with 10 bases between the two germline ends. Germline V gene sequence: CDR1 SGHDT, CDR2 YYEEEE. Here the CDR3 reads CASSLEFPQDTQYF. The CDR3 DNA follows: TGTGCCAGCAGCTTGGAATTCCCGCAAGATACGCAGTATTTT.

This rearrangement joins TRBV6-1 to TRBJ2-1; 16 bases agree with TRBD2. The V segment lost 5 bases and the J segment 4 bases; nucleotides outside the gene matches: 8. The CDR3 is 18 residues long. Germline V lookup: CDR1 MNHNS, CDR2 SASEGT. CDR3 residues: CASSRGLAGGPRYNEQFF. Here the CDR3 DNA reads TGTGCCAGCAGTCGGGGACTAGCGGGGGGGCCTCGGTACAATGAGCAGTTCTTC.